This TCR beta chain was sequenced during a study of regulatory T cells in long-lasting Graves disease. Study findings and constraints: Lower TCR diversity characterized persistent Graves' patients relative to newly diagnosed patients.

Sample time point: newly diagnosed GD, antithyroid drugs for less than 3 months. RNA isolated from PBMCs was used to make the TCR library. There are a few counts of this clonotype. Its antigen is as yet unknown. CDR3 length: 19 amino acids. Germline-derived CDR1 and CDR2 are LNHDA and SQIVND (reference sequence). V lost 6 bases, J lost 5 bases, and 18 bases stayed unmatched. Arm-PCR with iRepertoire HTBI primers amplified the CDR3 regions for these TCR beta libraries. Using its own MiXCR run on the multiplex PCR reads, TCRdb lists one record per CDR3 protein. The table includes 450,000 to 700,000 distinct CDR3 sequences, about 14% detected once. This sample also belongs to another study, concerning T cells in Graves' hyperthyroidism and ophthalmopathy. That source notes: Criteria for exclusion of patients were uncontrolled infection, other autoimmune disease, pregnancy or lactation. The model's output predicted ophthalmopathy at a median of 6.5 months prior to onset.

The sequencing used peripheral blood mononuclear cells (PBMCs), collected at new diagnosis, from a patient treated with antithyroid drugs. The rearrangement uses TRBV19 and TRBJ2-1, with 11 bases identical to TRBD2. The sequence was collected from a man aged 30 to 45 with Graves disease. CDR3 nucleotides: TGTGCCAGTAGAGAGGGGACTAGCGGTGTGTCCTCTCGCAACAATGAGCAGTTCTTC. The encoded protein is CASREGTSGVSSRNNEQFF.